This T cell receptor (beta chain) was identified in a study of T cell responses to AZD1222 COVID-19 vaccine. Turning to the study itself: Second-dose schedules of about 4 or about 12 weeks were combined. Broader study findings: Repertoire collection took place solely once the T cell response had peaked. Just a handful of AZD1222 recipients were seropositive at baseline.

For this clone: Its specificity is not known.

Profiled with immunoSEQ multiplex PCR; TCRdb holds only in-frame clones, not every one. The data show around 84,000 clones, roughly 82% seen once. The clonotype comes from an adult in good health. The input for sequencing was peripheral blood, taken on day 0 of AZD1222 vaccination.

CDR3 region: CASSLWATNTDTQYF. The CDR3 nucleotides read TGTGCCAGCAGTTTATGGGCTACAAACACAGATACGCAGTATTTT. This rearrangement joins TRBV28 to TRBJ2-3; D is undetermined. The germline V and J ends were trimmed by 0 bases and 2 bases, with 9 bases remaining between them. CDR3 length: 15 residues. Per germline, CDR1 MDHEN and CDR2 SYDVKM.